The rows below give T cell receptor beta chains drawn from one sample of a study of CD8+ T cells in alopecia areata. Produced via immunoSEQ multiplex PCR; TCRdb's table is partial and in-frame only. The data contain 130,000 or so clones, roughly 50% of them singletons. Input material: NKG2D-low CD8+ T cells sorted from blood. The receptors stem from a human donor with alopecia areata. Each CDR3 is given with its conserved first and last residue. Fields, in order: D gene, J gene, V gene, clone size, CDR3 protein, CDR3 DNA. D genes are given only for firm matches. Clone size is given for some rows only: seen once, a few or many times, or a class if the clone is expanded.

TRBD2 TRBJ2-7 TRBV28 . CASKGLAGVREQYF TGTGCCAGCAAAGGACTAGCGGGAGTCCGCGAGCAGTACTTC
. TRBJ2-1 TRBV29-1 . CSVEGGGAYNEQFF TGCAGCGTTGAAGGAGGGGGGGCCTACAATGAGCAGTTCTTC
. TRBJ1-1 TRBV7-8 . CASSSPRGVGTEAFF TGTGCCAGCAGCTCCCCTCGGGGGGTGGGAACTGAAGCTTTCTTT
. TRBJ2-1 TRBV30 . CAWSTKSSYNEQFF TGTGCCTGGAGTACCAAAAGCTCCTACAATGAGCAGTTCTTC
. TRBJ2-5 TRBV19 . CASSIQGGQETQYF TGTGCCAGTAGTATCCAGGGCGGACAAGAGACCCAGTACTTC
. TRBJ2-7 TRBV5-1 . CASSLDPPFGEQYF TGCGCCAGCAGCTTGGACCCGCCTTTCGGCGAGCAGTACTTC
TRBD1 TRBJ2-3 TRBV4-1 once CASSPSGTDTDTQYF TGCGCCAGCAGCCCCTCCGGGACAGACACAGATACGCAGTATTTT
. TRBJ2-5 TRBV29-1 few CSVEAYAMTETQYF TGCAGCGTTGAAGCCTACGCGATGACAGAGACCCAGTACTTC
TRBD1 TRBJ2-7 TRBV5-1 . CASSSRTGGYEQYF TGCGCCAGCAGCTCTAGGACAGGGGGTTACGAGCAGTACTTC
. TRBJ1-5 TRBV28 few CASSKYYQPQHF TGTGCCAGCAGTAAATACTATCAGCCCCAGCATTTT
. TRBJ1-6 TRBV14 . CASSQEHLNSPLHF TGTGCCAGCAGCCAAGAGCACCTGAATTCACCCCTCCACTTT
. TRBJ2-5 TRBV27 . CASSPDGSTQETQYF TGTGCCAGCTCACCTGATGGGTCGACCCAAGAGACCCAGTACTTC
. TRBJ2-7 TRBV29-1 . CSVTPPVEQYF TGCAGCGTCACTCCTCCTGTCGAGCAGTACTTC
. TRBJ2-3 TRBV6-6 . CASSYSRGDTQYF TGTGCCAGCAGTTACTCGCGGGGAGATACGCAGTATTTT
. TRBJ2-5 TRBV5-1 . CASSLAVTDQETQYF TGCGCCAGCAGCTTGGCCGTTACAGATCAAGAGACCCAGTACTTC
. TRBJ2-1 TRBV27 . CASSGSYNEQFF TGTGCCAGCAGTGGCTCATACAATGAGCAGTTCTTC
. TRBJ2-7 TRBV23-1 few CASSQKGSLTEQYF TGCGCCAGCAGTCAAAAGGGGTCTCTTACGGAGCAGTACTTC
TRBD2 TRBJ2-1 TRBV28 few CASKLMSGVNEQFF TGTGCCAGCAAGTTAATGAGCGGGGTCAATGAGCAGTTCTTC
TRBD1 TRBJ1-2 TRBV30 once CAWRTGSYGYTF TGTGCCTGGAGGACAGGGTCCTATGGCTACACCTTC
. TRBJ2-7 TRBV19 . CASSSSTGRRAYEQYF TGTGCCAGTAGCTCATCAACCGGGAGAAGGGCCTACGAGCAGTACTTC
. TRBJ2-5 TRBV13 . CASSAGRGGKTQYF TGTGCCAGCAGCGCGGGCCGGGGCGGAAAGACCCAGTACTTC
. TRBJ1-5 TRBV29-1 . CSVSEGDYQPQHF TGCAGCGTTTCCGAAGGGGACTATCAGCCCCAGCATTTT
TRBD2 TRBJ2-3 TRBV29-1 few CSVPPGGGITDTQYF TGCAGCGTCCCACCGGGAGGGGGAATCACAGATACGCAGTATTTT
. TRBJ1-1 TRBV14 few CASSQGVNTEAFF TGTGCCAGCAGCCAGGGGGTGAACACTGAAGCTTTCTTT
. TRBJ2-1 TRBV5-1 . CASSLYATPYNEQFF TGCGCCAGCAGCTTGTATGCGACACCCTACAATGAGCAGTTCTTC
. TRBJ2-7 TRBV11-2 . CASSPIFPRGEQYF TGTGCCAGCAGCCCTATATTCCCCAGGGGCGAGCAGTACTTC
TRBD2 TRBJ2-5 TRBV29-1 few CSVKNLGLAVGETQYF TGCAGCGTGAAGAACCTAGGACTAGCGGTCGGTGAGACCCAGTACTTC
. TRBJ2-7 TRBV29-1 . CSVEGGPAVNEQYF TGCAGCGTTGAGGGCGGGCCCGCGGTAAACGAGCAGTACTTC
TRBD2 TRBJ2-5 TRBV29-1 few CSVVGPPLAGGQETQYF TGCAGCGTTGTAGGTCCCCCACTAGCGGGAGGGCAGGAGACCCAGTACTTC
. TRBJ2-6 TRBV14 . CASSQVGANVLTF TGTGCCAGCAGCCAAGTTGGGGCCAACGTCCTGACTTTC
TRBD1 TRBJ1-2 TRBV29-1 . CSLPGGTGRSF TGCAGCCTCCCGGGAGGGACAGGGCGCTCCTTC